Listed here are 24 T cell receptor beta chains from one sample, sequenced in a study of blood T cell repertoires in COVID-19. TCRdb's table, derived via immunoSEQ multiplex PCR, lists solely in-frame clones and lacks some. The table includes about 44,000 clones, roughly 90% detected once. The sequencing sample was made of peripheral blood. The receptors shown here come from a woman of 80 years or more in a cohort sampled during active or convalescent COVID-19.

The chain is built from TRBV18 and TRBJ2-3; 14 nucleotides align to TRBD2. Germline-derived CDR1 and CDR2 are KGHSH and LQKENI. Trimming cost V 3 bases and J 2 bases; bases outside gene matches: 10. This CDR3 comprises 19 residues. The CDR3: CASSPPRTSGGLYTDTQYF. The CDR3 DNA follows: TGTGCCAGCTCACCCCCCCGGACTAGCGGGGGGCTCTACACAGATACGCAGTATTTT. Combining the CDR3 with reference TRBV18 and TRBJ2-3 gives the whole variable domain NAGVMQNPRHLVRRRGQEARLRCSPMKGHSHVYWYRQLPEEGLKFMVYLQKENIIDESGMPKERFSAEFPKEGPSILRIQQVVRGDSAAYFCASSPPRTSGGLYTDTQYFGPGTRLTVL.

The chain couples TRBV15 to TRBJ2-3; possible D gene TRBD1, 6 bases. Deletions cut 0 bases from V and 1 base from J, with 11 bases between. CDR1 and CDR2 from the germline V gene are LNHNV and YYDKDF (reference sequence). This CDR3 is built from 16 residues. This CDR3 is CATSRDGGTGTDTQYF. For the CDR3, the DNA is TGTGCCACCAGCAGAGATGGGGGCACGGGCACAGATACGCAGTATTTT.

The chain carries TRBV7-6 and TRBJ2-3; D perhaps matches TRBD2 (5 bases). Germline CDR1 reads SGHVS; CDR2 reads FNYEAQ. There are 16 residues in the CDR3. V gave up 3 bases and J gave up 0 bases, with 13 bases separating them. Here the CDR3 reads CASSFLPAGSTDTQYF. The CDR3 bases are TGTGCCAGCAGCTTCCTCCCCGCGGGCAGCACAGATACGCAGTATTTT.

The gene calls are TRBV10-3 and TRBJ2-7; tentative D call: TRBD2 (5 bases). This CDR3 region has 13 residues. The germline gives CDR1 ENHRY, CDR2 SYGVKD. Trimming shortened V by 0 bases and J by 9 bases, and 12 bases separated the two germline ends. CDR3 sequence: CAISESGASWQYF. For the CDR3, the DNA is TGTGCCATCAGTGAGTCTGGAGCTAGCTGGCAGTACTTC.

The chain employs TRBV5-4 and TRBJ1-1, with 10 bases matching TRBD1. The CDR3 length is 15 residues. From germline, CDR1 is SGHNT and CDR2 YYREEE (reference sequence). The trim removed 3 bases at V and 5 bases at J, leaving 7 bases unmatched. This CDR3 reads CASSSIDRGRTEAFF. The CDR3 DNA is TGTGCCAGCAGCTCGATTGACAGGGGGCGGACTGAAGCTTTCTTT.

The chain couples TRBV30 to TRBJ1-2; D gene uncertain. The CDR3 contains 15 residues. Germline values: CDR1 GTSNPN, CDR2 SVGIG (reference sequence). The V gene lost 5 bases and the J gene lost 8 bases, with 24 bases spanning the gap. CDR3 residues: CAWSREAGGILGYTF. The CDR3 nucleotides read TGTGCCTGGTCTCGGGAGGCAGGCGGGATACTAGGCTACACCTTC.

This CDR3 reads CAGESGGYNEQFF. As DNA, the CDR3 is TGTGCCGGGGAAAGCGGGGGATATAATGAGCAGTTCTTC. The J gene is TRBJ2-1, the V gene TRBV2; TRBD2 matches 8 bases. Germline V lookup: CDR1 SNHLY, CDR2 FYNNEI. With V trimmed by 11 bases and J by 7 bases, 10 bases remained unmatched. This CDR3 is 13 amino acids long.

The V call is TRBV4-1, the J call TRBJ2-5; D gene unclear. Germline loops: CDR1 MGHRA, CDR2 YSYEKL. This CDR3 comprises 13 residues. The ends were cut back, 3 bases at V and 4 bases at J, with 9 bases in the middle. CDR3 sequence (DNA): TGCGCCAGCAGCCACGTACTGGTAGAGACCCAGTACTTC. Translation: CASSHVLVETQYF.

The chain's CDR3 is CASSGGVNTEAFF. The CDR3, as DNA: TGTGCCAGCAGTGGGGGGGTGAACACTGAAGCTTTCTTT. This rearrangement joins TRBV2 to TRBJ1-1, with D perhaps matching TRBD1 (5 bases). CDR1 and CDR2 from the germline V gene are SNHLY and FYNNEI. The CDR3 runs to 13 residues. V lost 4 bases and J 0 bases, leaving 6 bases between the germline ends.

The chain combines TRBV28 with TRBJ1-4, with a tentative D call TRBD1 (5 bases). The germline V and J ends were trimmed by 4 bases and 10 bases, with 13 bases remaining between them. CDR1 is MDHEN and CDR2 is SYDVKM in the germline V gene. This CDR3 comprises 13 residues. The CDR3 region is CASSWRGAGKLFF. For the CDR3, the DNA is TGTGCCAGCAGTTGGCGGGGCGCCGGAAAACTGTTTTTT.

This clone was found once. CDR3 DNA: TGCGCCAGCAGCCGGTCAGGGAGGCTAGCAGACTCCTACGAGCAGTACTTC. Residues: CASSRSGRLADSYEQYF. V usage is TRBV4-3 and J usage is TRBJ2-7; maybe TRBD2 (6 bases). The V end lost 4 bases, the J end lost 0 bases, and 19 bases lay between the germline ends. Germline lookup yields CDR1 LGHNA and CDR2 YSLEER. CDR3 length: 17 amino acids.

The V and J genes are TRBV2 and TRBJ2-3, with TRBD1 identical over 8 bases. With V trimmed by 4 bases and J by 5 bases, 5 bases remained unmatched. Looked up from germline, CDR1 is SNHLY and CDR2 is FYNNEI. The CDR3 has 14 amino acids. The CDR3, as DNA: TGTGCCAGCAGTGTAGGGACAGGTTTAGATACGCAGTATTTT. It translates to CASSVGTGLDTQYF.

In DNA, the CDR3 is TGTGCCAGCAGCGTAGAAGGGGGCTCGCGGGCTGAGCAGTTCTTC. Its protein product is CASSVEGGSRAEQFF. The chain recombines TRBV9 with TRBJ2-1; TRBD1 matches 7 bases. Germline V gives CDR1 SGDLS, CDR2 YYNGEE. CDR3 length: 15 amino acids. The V and J ends lost 0 bases and 9 bases, in that order; junction bases with no gene match: 9.

This clone appeared a few times. The J gene is TRBJ1-2, the V gene TRBV30, with 7 positions matching TRBD1. The CDR3 covers 15 residues. Germline V gene sequence: CDR1 GTSNPN, CDR2 SVGIG (reference sequence). Trimming took 1 base from V and 8 from J; bases not matched to a gene: 13. The chain's CDR3 is CAWSGRSGGTEGYTF. CDR3 DNA sequence: TGTGCCTGGAGTGGGAGGTCAGGGGGTACGGAGGGCTACACCTTC.

This clone was picked up a small number of times. The chain employs TRBV7-8 and TRBJ2-7; no clear D. Trimming stripped 8 bases from V and 4 bases from J, with 9 bases between. The germline V gene has CDR1 SGHVS and CDR2 FQNEAQ. The CDR3 totals 11 residues. This chain's CDR3 is CASALEYEQYF. DNA for the CDR3: TGTGCCAGCGCCCTAGAGTACGAGCAGTACTTC.

The CDR3 loop reads CASSFGGKMNTEAFF. The CDR3 DNA is TGCGCCAGCAGCTTCGGAGGGAAAATGAACACTGAAGCTTTCTTT. The V gene is TRBV5-1, the J gene TRBJ1-1, with no clear D. V dropped 2 bases and J dropped 0 bases, with 11 bases sitting between them. The CDR3 spans 15 residues. CDR1 and CDR2 (germline): SGHRS, YFSETQ.

The chain couples TRBV19 to TRBJ1-2; D gene uncertain. The ends were cut back, 0 bases at V and 0 bases at J, with 8 bases in the middle. The CDR3 has 15 amino acids. Germline V gene data show CDR1 as LNHDA and CDR2 as SQIVND (reference sequence). The CDR3 loop reads CASSIDLRSNYGYTF. CDR3 sequence (DNA): TGTGCCAGTAGTATAGATCTGAGATCTAACTATGGCTACACCTTC.

The chain couples TRBV11-3 to TRBJ2-5; TRBD2 matches 9 bases. This CDR3 region has 14 residues. V shed 6 bases, J shed 4 bases, and the junction held 6 bases outside the gene matches. Germline values: CDR1 SGHNT, CDR2 YENEEA. CDR3 sequence: CASRLQAGGETQYF. The CDR3 DNA reads as TGTGCCAGCAGACTACAAGCGGGAGGAGAGACCCAGTACTTC.

The rearrangement uses TRBV18 and TRBJ2-2, with 8 bases fitting TRBD1. The CDR3 consists of 15 residues. V was pared by 5 bases and J by 6 bases, with 8 bases of the junction left unmatched. Germline V lookup: CDR1 KGHSH, CDR2 LQKENI. DNA of the CDR3: TGTGCCAGCTCAAGAGACAGGGGAACTTCCGGGGAGCTGTTTTTT. Its protein product is CASSRDRGTSGELFF.

This sequence joins TRBV27 and TRBJ2-5; 8 bases line up with TRBD1. V was pared by 5 bases and J by 7 bases, with 6 bases of the junction left unmatched. CDR1 MNHEY and CDR2 SMNVEV come from the germline V gene (reference sequence). The CDR3 length is 13 residues. The DNA of the CDR3 is TGTGCCAGCAGTGGACAGGGTGTGGGGACCCAGTACTTC. Amino acids: CASSGQGVGTQYF.

The chain links TRBV30 to TRBJ2-5; tentative D call: TRBD2 (6 bases). Deletions cut 7 bases from V and 5 bases from J, with 29 bases between. Per the germline V gene, CDR1 is GTSNPN and CDR2 is SVGIG (reference sequence). The CDR3 totals 17 residues. CDR3 nucleotide sequence: TGTGCCTACACCGAGGGATTTTCGGGGAGGCACTGGGAGACCCAGTACTTC. Protein product: CAYTEGFSGRHWETQYF.

V is TRBV6-5 and J is TRBJ1-3, with 8 bases aligning to TRBD1. The germline V gene encodes CDR1 MNHEY and CDR2 SVGAGI. The CDR3 covers 15 residues. The trim removed 6 bases at V and 4 bases at J, leaving 8 bases unmatched. In DNA, the CDR3 is TGTGCCAGCAGGACAGGGGACATACAAGGAAACACCATATATTTT. Translation gives CASRTGDIQGNTIYF.

This chain connects TRBV12-3 or TRBV12-4 to TRBJ2-1; 7 bases align to TRBD1. There are 12 residues in the CDR3. V trimming: 5 bases; J trimming: 12 bases; junction bases outside the gene matches: 7. CDR3 sequence reads: CASSEVPGGQFF. In DNA, the CDR3 is TGTGCCAGCAGTGAAGTCCCAGGGGGGCAGTTCTTC.

The genes are TRBV5-1 and TRBJ2-4; 7 bases fit TRBD2. The CDR3 contains 17 residues. CDR1 is SGHRS and CDR2 is YFSETQ in the germline V gene. Trimming cost V 4 bases and J 1 base; bases outside gene matches: 11. CDR3 region: CASSIGLGREAKNIQYF. Here the CDR3 DNA reads TGCGCCAGCAGCATTGGTCTAGGGCGGGAGGCCAAAAACATTCAGTACTTC.